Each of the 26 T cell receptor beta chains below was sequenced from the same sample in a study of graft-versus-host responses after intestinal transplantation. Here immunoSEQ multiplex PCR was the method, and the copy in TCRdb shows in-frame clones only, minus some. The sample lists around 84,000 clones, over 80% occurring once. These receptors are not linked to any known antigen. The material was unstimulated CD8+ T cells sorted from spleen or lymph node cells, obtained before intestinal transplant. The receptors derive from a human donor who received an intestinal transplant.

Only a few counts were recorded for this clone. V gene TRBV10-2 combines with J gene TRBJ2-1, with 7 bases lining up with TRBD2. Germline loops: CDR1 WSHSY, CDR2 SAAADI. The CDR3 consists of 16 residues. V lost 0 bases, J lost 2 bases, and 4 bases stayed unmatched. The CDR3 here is CASSESPGGAYNEQFF. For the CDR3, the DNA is TGCGCCAGCAGTGAGTCCCCGGGAGGCGCCTACAATGAGCAGTTCTTC.

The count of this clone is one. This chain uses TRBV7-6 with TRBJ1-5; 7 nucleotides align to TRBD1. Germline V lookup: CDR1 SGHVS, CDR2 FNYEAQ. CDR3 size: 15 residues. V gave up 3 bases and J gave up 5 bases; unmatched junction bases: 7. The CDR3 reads CASSLETGPHQPQHF. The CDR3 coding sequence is TGTGCCAGCAGCTTGGAGACAGGGCCCCATCAGCCCCAGCATTTT.

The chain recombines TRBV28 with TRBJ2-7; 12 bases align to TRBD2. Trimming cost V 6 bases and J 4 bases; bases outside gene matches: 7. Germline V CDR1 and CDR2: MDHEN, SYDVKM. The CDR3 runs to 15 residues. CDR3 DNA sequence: TGTGCCAGCAGCCCCAGACTAGCGGGAGATTACGAGCAGTACTTC. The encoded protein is CASSPRLAGDYEQYF.

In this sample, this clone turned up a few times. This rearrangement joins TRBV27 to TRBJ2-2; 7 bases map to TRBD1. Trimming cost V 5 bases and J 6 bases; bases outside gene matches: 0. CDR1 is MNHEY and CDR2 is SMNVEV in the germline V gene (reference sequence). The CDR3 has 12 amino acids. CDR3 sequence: CASSQGAGELFF. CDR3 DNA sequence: TGTGCCAGCAGTCAGGGGGCCGGGGAGCTGTTTTTT.

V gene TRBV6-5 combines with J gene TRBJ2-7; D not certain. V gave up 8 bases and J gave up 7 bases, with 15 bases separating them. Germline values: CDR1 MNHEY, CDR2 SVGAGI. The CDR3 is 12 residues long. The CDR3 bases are TGTGCCAGCGGTACGGAACCGTGGGAGCAGTACTTC. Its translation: CASGTEPWEQYF.

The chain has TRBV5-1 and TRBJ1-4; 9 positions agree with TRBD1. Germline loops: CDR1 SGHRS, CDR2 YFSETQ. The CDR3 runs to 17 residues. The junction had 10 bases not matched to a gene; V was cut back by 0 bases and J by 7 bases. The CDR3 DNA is TGCGCCAGCAGCTTGGCCAGGACAGGGGCCGTCGGTGAAAAACTGTTTTTT. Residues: CASSLARTGAVGEKLFF.

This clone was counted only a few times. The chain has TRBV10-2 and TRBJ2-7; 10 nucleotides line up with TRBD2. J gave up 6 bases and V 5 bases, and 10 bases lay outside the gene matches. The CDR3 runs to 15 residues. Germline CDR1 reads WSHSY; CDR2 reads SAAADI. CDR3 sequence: CASSQSGRAKREQYF. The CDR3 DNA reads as TGCGCCAGCAGTCAAAGCGGGAGGGCCAAGCGCGAGCAGTACTTC.

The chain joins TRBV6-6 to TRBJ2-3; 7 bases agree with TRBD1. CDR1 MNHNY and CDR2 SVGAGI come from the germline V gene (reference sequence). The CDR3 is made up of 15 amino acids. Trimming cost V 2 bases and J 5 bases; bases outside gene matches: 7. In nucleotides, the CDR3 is TGTGCCAGCAGTTACCCGGACAGGTTAGAAGATACGCAGTATTTT. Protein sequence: CASSYPDRLEDTQYF.

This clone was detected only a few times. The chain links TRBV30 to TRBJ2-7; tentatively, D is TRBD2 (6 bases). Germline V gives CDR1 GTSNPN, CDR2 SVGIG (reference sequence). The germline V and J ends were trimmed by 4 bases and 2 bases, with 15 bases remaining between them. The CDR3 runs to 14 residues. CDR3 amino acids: CAWIGLGGTYEQYF. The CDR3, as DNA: TGTGCCTGGATAGGGCTGGGGGGAACCTACGAGCAGTACTTC.

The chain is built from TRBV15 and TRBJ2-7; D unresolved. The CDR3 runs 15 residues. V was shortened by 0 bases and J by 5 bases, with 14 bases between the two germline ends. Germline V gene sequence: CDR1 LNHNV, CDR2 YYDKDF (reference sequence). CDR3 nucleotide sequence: TGTGCCACCAGCAGAGACAAGAGCCTCGGCCACGAGCAGTACTTC. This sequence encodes CATSRDKSLGHEQYF.

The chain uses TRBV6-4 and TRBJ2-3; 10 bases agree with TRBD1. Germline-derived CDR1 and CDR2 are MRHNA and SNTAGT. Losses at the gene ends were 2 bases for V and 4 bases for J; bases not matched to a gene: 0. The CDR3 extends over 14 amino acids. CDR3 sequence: CASSDGTGADTQYF. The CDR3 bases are TGTGCCAGCAGTGACGGGACAGGGGCAGATACGCAGTATTTT.

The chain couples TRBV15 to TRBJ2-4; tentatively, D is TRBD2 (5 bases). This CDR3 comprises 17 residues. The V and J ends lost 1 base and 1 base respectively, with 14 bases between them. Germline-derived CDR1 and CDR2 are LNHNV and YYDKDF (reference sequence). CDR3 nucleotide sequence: TGTGCCACCAGCAGAGTGAGGGCTAGCTCGGCCAAAAACATTCAGTACTTC. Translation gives CATSRVRASSAKNIQYF.

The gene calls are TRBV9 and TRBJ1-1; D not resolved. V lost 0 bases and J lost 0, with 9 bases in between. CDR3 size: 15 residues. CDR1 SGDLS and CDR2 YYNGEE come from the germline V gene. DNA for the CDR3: TGTGCCAGCAGCGTAGTGGCAGACCTGAACACTGAAGCTTTCTTT. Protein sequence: CASSVVADLNTEAFF. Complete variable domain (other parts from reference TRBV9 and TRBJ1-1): DSGVTQTPKHLITATGQRVTLRCSPRSGDLSVYWYQQSLDQGLQFLIQYYNGEERAKGNILERFSAQQFPDLHSELNLSSLELGDSALYFCASSVVADLNTEAFFGQGTRLTVV.

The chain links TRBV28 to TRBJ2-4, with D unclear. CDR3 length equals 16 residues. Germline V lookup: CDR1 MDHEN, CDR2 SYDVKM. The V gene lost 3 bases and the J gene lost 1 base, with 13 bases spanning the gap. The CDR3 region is CASSLKPIEAKNIQYF. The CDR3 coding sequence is TGTGCCAGCAGTTTGAAGCCTATAGAGGCCAAAAACATTCAGTACTTC.

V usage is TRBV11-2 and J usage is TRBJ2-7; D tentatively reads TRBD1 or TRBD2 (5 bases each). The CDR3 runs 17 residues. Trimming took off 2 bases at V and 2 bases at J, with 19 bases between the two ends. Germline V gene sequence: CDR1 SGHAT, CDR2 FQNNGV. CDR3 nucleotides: TGTGCCAGCAGCTTACCACTAGTGACAGTCCCAACCTACGAGCAGTACTTC. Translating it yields CASSLPLVTVPTYEQYF.

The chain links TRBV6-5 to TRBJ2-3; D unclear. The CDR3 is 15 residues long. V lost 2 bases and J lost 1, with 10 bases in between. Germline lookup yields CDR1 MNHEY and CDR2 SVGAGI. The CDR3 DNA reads TGTGCCAGCAGTTACGGGCGCTCTGGCACAGATACGCAGTATTTT. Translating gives CASSYGRSGTDTQYF.

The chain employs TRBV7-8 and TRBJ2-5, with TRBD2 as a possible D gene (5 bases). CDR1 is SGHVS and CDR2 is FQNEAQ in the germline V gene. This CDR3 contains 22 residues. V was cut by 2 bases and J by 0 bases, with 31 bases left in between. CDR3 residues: CASSLRTRDGGQISWYQETQYF. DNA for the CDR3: TGTGCCAGCAGCTTAAGGACCCGGGATGGCGGGCAGATATCTTGGTACCAAGAGACCCAGTACTTC.

For the CDR3, the DNA is TGTGCCAGCACCCCGGGACTAGGCCTCGGCGGGGAGCTGTTTTTT. It is translated as CASTPGLGLGGELFF. The rearrangement links TRBV6-1 to TRBJ2-2; 8 bases map to TRBD2. V trimming: 7 bases; J trimming: 7 bases; junction bases outside the gene matches: 11. Per germline, CDR1 MNHNS and CDR2 SASEGT. There are 15 residues in the CDR3.

This CDR3 reads CASSESSGNTGELFF. The DNA for the CDR3 is TGCGCCAGCAGTGAGTCGTCAGGGAACACCGGGGAGCTGTTTTTT. This sequence joins TRBV10-2 and TRBJ2-2; D gene uncertain. CDR1 and CDR2 (germline): WSHSY, SAAADI. The V gene lost 0 bases and the J gene lost 1 base, with 6 bases spanning the gap. The CDR3 consists of 15 residues.

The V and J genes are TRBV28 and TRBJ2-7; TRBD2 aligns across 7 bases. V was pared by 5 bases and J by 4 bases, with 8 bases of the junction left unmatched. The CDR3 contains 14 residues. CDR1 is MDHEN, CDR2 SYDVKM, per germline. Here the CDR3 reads CASSGLGSVYEQYF. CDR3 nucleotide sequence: TGTGCCAGCAGTGGACTAGGAAGTGTATACGAGCAGTACTTC.

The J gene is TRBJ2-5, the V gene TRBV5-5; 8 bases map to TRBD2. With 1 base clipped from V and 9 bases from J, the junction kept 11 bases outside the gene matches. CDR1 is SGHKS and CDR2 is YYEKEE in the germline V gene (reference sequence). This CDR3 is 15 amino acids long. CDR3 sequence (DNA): TGTGCCAGCAGCTTGAACGGGGGGGCTTCGGTGGCCCAGTACTTC. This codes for CASSLNGGASVAQYF.

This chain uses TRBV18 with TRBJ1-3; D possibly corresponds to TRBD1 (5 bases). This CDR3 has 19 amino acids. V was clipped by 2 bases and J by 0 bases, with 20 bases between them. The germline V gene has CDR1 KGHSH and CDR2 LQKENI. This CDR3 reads CASSPIPGRFSNSGNTIYF. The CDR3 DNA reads TGTGCCAGCTCACCAATTCCAGGGCGCTTTTCCAACTCTGGAAACACCATATATTTT.

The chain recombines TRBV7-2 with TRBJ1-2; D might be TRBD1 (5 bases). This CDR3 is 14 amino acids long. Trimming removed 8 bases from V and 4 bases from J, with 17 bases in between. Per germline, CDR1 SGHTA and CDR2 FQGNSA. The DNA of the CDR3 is TGTGCCAGCCTGGCGGCAGGGCAGAGCTATGGCTACACCTTC. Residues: CASLAAGQSYGYTF.

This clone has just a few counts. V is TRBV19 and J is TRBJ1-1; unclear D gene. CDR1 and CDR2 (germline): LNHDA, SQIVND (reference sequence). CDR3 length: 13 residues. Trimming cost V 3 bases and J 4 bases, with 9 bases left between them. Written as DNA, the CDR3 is TGTGCCAGTAGTATCGGGGTACTCACTGAAGCTTTCTTT. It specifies CASSIGVLTEAFF. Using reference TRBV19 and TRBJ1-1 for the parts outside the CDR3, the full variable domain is DGGITQSPKYLFRKEGQNVTLSCEQNLNHDAMYWYRQDPGQGLRLIYYSQIVNDFQKGDIAEGYSVSREKKESFPLTVTSAQKNPTAFYLCASSIGVLTEAFFGQGTRLTVV.

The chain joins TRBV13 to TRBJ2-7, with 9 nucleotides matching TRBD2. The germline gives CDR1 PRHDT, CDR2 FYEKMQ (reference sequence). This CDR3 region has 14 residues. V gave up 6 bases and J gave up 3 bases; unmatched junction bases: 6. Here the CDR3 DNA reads TGTGCCAGCAGATCAGCGGGAGGCCACTACGAGCAGTACTTC. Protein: CASRSAGGHYEQYF.

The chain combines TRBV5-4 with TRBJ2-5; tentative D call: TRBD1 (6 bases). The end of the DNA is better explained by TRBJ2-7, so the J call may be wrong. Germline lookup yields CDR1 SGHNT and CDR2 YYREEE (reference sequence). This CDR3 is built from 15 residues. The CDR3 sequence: CASSLEIDRIYEQYF. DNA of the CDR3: TGTGCCAGCAGCTTGGAAATCGACAGGATCTACGAGCAGTACTTC.